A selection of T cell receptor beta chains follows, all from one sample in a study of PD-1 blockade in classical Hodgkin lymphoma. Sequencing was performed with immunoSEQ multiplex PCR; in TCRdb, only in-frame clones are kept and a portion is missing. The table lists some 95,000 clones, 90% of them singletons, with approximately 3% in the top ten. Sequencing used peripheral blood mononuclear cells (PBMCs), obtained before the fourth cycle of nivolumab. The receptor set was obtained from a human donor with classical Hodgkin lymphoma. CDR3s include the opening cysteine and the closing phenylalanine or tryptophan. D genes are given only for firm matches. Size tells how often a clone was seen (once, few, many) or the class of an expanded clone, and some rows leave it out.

cdr3_aa: CASSFSGEPLSPLHF
cdr3_nt: TGCGCCAGCAGCTTCTCAGGGGAACCACTTTCACCCCTCCACTTT
j_call: TRBJ1-6
v_call: TRBV5-1
clone_size: -
d_call: -

cdr3_aa: CSAGKDSQYF
cdr3_nt: TGCAGTGCTGGAAAGGACTCCCAGTACTTC
j_call: TRBJ2-5
v_call: TRBV20-1
clone_size: -
d_call: -

cdr3_aa: CASAHSGNTIYF
cdr3_nt: TGTGCCAGCGCCCACTCTGGAAACACCATATATTTT
j_call: TRBJ1-3
v_call: TRBV19
clone_size: -
d_call: -

cdr3_aa: CASSLGTNTEAFF
cdr3_nt: TGCGCCAGCAGCTTGGGAACGAACACTGAAGCTTTCTTT
j_call: TRBJ1-1
v_call: TRBV5-1
clone_size: -
d_call: -

cdr3_aa: CASSLETQYF
cdr3_nt: TGTGCCAGCAGCTTGGAGACCCAGTACTTC
j_call: TRBJ2-5
v_call: TRBV7-2
clone_size: -
d_call: -

cdr3_aa: CASSLARELAFDTEAFF
cdr3_nt: TGTGCCAGCAGCTTAGCTAGAGAACTAGCGTTTGACACTGAAGCTTTCTTT
j_call: TRBJ1-1
v_call: TRBV7-9
clone_size: once
d_call: -

cdr3_aa: CASSLGGQANEKLFF
cdr3_nt: TGCGCCAGCAGCTTAGGGGGACAGGCTAATGAAAAACTGTTTTTT
j_call: TRBJ1-4
v_call: TRBV5-1
clone_size: -
d_call: TRBD1

cdr3_aa: CASSLVGTTQETQYF
cdr3_nt: TGTGCCAGCAGCTTAGTTGGGACCACTCAAGAGACCCAGTACTTC
j_call: TRBJ2-5
v_call: TRBV7-7
clone_size: -
d_call: -

cdr3_aa: CASSQGQHNEQFF
cdr3_nt: TGTGCCAGCAGCCAAGGACAGCACAATGAGCAGTTCTTC
j_call: TRBJ2-1
v_call: TRBV11-2
clone_size: -
d_call: -

cdr3_aa: CASSYHRGYTF
cdr3_nt: TGTGCCAGCAGTTACCACCGCGGATACACCTTC
j_call: TRBJ1-2
v_call: TRBV6-1
clone_size: -
d_call: -

cdr3_aa: CAWGTGNQPQHF
cdr3_nt: TGTGCCTGGGGGACAGGAAATCAGCCCCAGCATTTT
j_call: TRBJ1-5
v_call: TRBV30
clone_size: -
d_call: TRBD1

cdr3_aa: CASSQVAFSDYGYTF
cdr3_nt: TGTGCCAGCAGCCAAGTTGCTTTTTCTGACTATGGCTACACCTTC
j_call: TRBJ1-2
v_call: TRBV4-2
clone_size: -
d_call: -

cdr3_aa: CASSLVGGGAGEQYF
cdr3_nt: TGCGCCAGCAGCTTGGTTGGCGGGGGGGCCGGCGAGCAGTACTTC
j_call: TRBJ2-7
v_call: TRBV5-1
clone_size: -
d_call: TRBD2

cdr3_aa: CASSEVVYGYTF
cdr3_nt: TGTGCCAGCAGTGAAGTCGTCTATGGCTACACCTTC
j_call: TRBJ1-2
v_call: TRBV6-5
clone_size: -
d_call: -

cdr3_aa: CASSATGAGNTIYF
cdr3_nt: TGTGCCAGCAGCGCAACAGGGGCTGGAAACACCATATATTTT
j_call: TRBJ1-3
v_call: TRBV2
clone_size: -
d_call: TRBD1

cdr3_aa: CASELEPTNTGELFF
cdr3_nt: TGCGCCAGCGAATTAGAGCCTACGAACACCGGGGAGCTGTTTTTT
j_call: TRBJ2-2
v_call: TRBV5-1
clone_size: -
d_call: -

cdr3_aa: CASSLAGTEAFF
cdr3_nt: TGTGCCAGCAGCTTAGCGGGCACTGAAGCTTTCTTT
j_call: TRBJ1-1
v_call: TRBV7-6
clone_size: -
d_call: -

cdr3_aa: CASSPTGGAYEQYF
cdr3_nt: TGTGCCAGCTCACCAACAGGGGGTGCCTACGAGCAGTACTTC
j_call: TRBJ2-7
v_call: TRBV18
clone_size: -
d_call: TRBD1

cdr3_aa: CASSSRMGQETQYF
cdr3_nt: TGTGCCAGCAGTTCGAGGATGGGCCAAGAGACCCAGTACTTC
j_call: TRBJ2-5
v_call: TRBV28
clone_size: -
d_call: -

cdr3_aa: CASSPWGESTDTQYF
cdr3_nt: TGTGCCAGCAGCCCATGGGGGGAGAGCACAGATACGCAGTATTTT
j_call: TRBJ2-3
v_call: TRBV9
clone_size: -
d_call: -

cdr3_aa: CASQRVGGANYGYTF
cdr3_nt: TGCGCCAGCCAACGGGTGGGGGGAGCTAACTATGGCTACACCTTC
j_call: TRBJ1-2
v_call: TRBV5-1
clone_size: -
d_call: -

cdr3_aa: CASSQDWYTNYGYTF
cdr3_nt: TGCGCCAGCAGCCAAGATTGGTATACTAACTATGGCTACACCTTC
j_call: TRBJ1-2
v_call: TRBV4-3
clone_size: -
d_call: -

cdr3_aa: CAWIRAGGYDYNEQFF
cdr3_nt: TGTGCCTGGATTAGGGCGGGGGGGTATGACTACAATGAGCAGTTCTTC
j_call: TRBJ2-1
v_call: TRBV30
clone_size: -
d_call: TRBD2

cdr3_aa: CASSLASRKQETQYF
cdr3_nt: TGTGCCAGCAGCTTAGCCTCCCGGAAACAAGAGACCCAGTACTTC
j_call: TRBJ2-5
v_call: TRBV13
clone_size: -
d_call: -

cdr3_aa: CASRRTGLSPYNEQFF
cdr3_nt: TGTGCCAGCAGACGTACAGGGTTAAGCCCCTACAATGAGCAGTTCTTC
j_call: TRBJ2-1
v_call: TRBV27
clone_size: -
d_call: -

cdr3_aa: CASTGTGPLHF
cdr3_nt: TGTGCCAGTACAGGGACTGGACCCCTCCACTTT
j_call: TRBJ1-6
v_call: TRBV13
clone_size: few
d_call: -

cdr3_aa: CAISTPSGGTDTQYF
cdr3_nt: TGTGCCATCAGTACCCCTAGCGGGGGGACAGATACGCAGTATTTT
j_call: TRBJ2-3
v_call: TRBV10-3
clone_size: once
d_call: TRBD2

cdr3_aa: CASSITTSGGEQYF
cdr3_nt: TGTGCCAGCAGCATAACGACTAGCGGGGGCGAGCAGTACTTC
j_call: TRBJ2-7
v_call: TRBV9
clone_size: -
d_call: TRBD2

cdr3_aa: CASRYRGSPWELFF
cdr3_nt: TGTGCCAGCAGGTACAGGGGGAGTCCCTGGGAGCTGTTTTTT
j_call: TRBJ2-2
v_call: TRBV6-5
clone_size: -
d_call: TRBD1

cdr3_aa: CASSVQVGTEAFF
cdr3_nt: TGCGCCAGCAGTGTACAGGTGGGGACTGAAGCTTTCTTT
j_call: TRBJ1-1
v_call: TRBV10-1
clone_size: -
d_call: -

cdr3_aa: CATSRGDRDGYTF
cdr3_nt: TGTGCCACCAGCAGAGGGGACAGGGACGGCTACACCTTC
j_call: TRBJ1-2
v_call: TRBV15
clone_size: -
d_call: TRBD1

cdr3_aa: CAWIPSGFGFYNEQFF
cdr3_nt: TGTGCCTGGATTCCGTCCGGGTTCGGCTTTTACAATGAGCAGTTCTTC
j_call: TRBJ2-1
v_call: TRBV30
clone_size: -
d_call: -

cdr3_aa: CASSPTEVGSSYNEQFF
cdr3_nt: TGTGCCAGCAGCCCGACAGAGGTAGGAAGCTCCTACAATGAGCAGTTCTTC
j_call: TRBJ2-1
v_call: TRBV7-9
clone_size: once
d_call: -

cdr3_aa: CASSQDRQQGVGEKLFF
cdr3_nt: TGCGCCAGCAGCCAAGATCGACAACAGGGGGTAGGGGAAAAACTGTTTTTT
j_call: TRBJ1-4
v_call: TRBV4-1
clone_size: -
d_call: TRBD1

cdr3_aa: CASSLSWGGTFTGELFF
cdr3_nt: TGTGCCAGCAGTTTATCGTGGGGGGGCACATTCACCGGGGAGCTGTTTTTT
j_call: TRBJ2-2
v_call: TRBV27
clone_size: -
d_call: -

cdr3_aa: CASSYSTGPNYEQYF
cdr3_nt: TGTGCCAGCAGTTACTCGACGGGGCCTAACTACGAGCAGTACTTC
j_call: TRBJ2-7
v_call: TRBV6-5
clone_size: -
d_call: -

cdr3_aa: CASSPGLQETQYF
cdr3_nt: TGTGCCAGCTCACCGGGCTTACAAGAGACCCAGTACTTC
j_call: TRBJ2-5
v_call: TRBV18
clone_size: -
d_call: -

cdr3_aa: CASSQEGSRGSYGYTF
cdr3_nt: TGCGCCAGCAGCCAAGAAGGCTCGAGGGGTAGCTATGGCTACACCTTC
j_call: TRBJ1-2
v_call: TRBV4-3
clone_size: -
d_call: -

cdr3_aa: CASSELQGDQPQHF
cdr3_nt: TGTGCCAGCAGTGAACTACAGGGTGATCAGCCCCAGCATTTT
j_call: TRBJ1-5
v_call: TRBV2
clone_size: -
d_call: -

cdr3_aa: CASSLGRVVEYEQYF
cdr3_nt: TGTGCCAGTAGCCTCGGCCGGGTAGTTGAGTACGAGCAGTACTTC
j_call: TRBJ2-7
v_call: TRBV19
clone_size: -
d_call: -

cdr3_aa: CASSQQDNEQFF
cdr3_nt: TGTGCCAGCTCACAACAGGACAATGAGCAGTTCTTC
j_call: TRBJ2-1
v_call: TRBV18
clone_size: -
d_call: -

cdr3_aa: CASSLEYQETQYF
cdr3_nt: TGTGCCAGCAGCCTGGAGTACCAAGAGACCCAGTACTTC
j_call: TRBJ2-5
v_call: TRBV4-2
clone_size: once
d_call: -

cdr3_aa: CASRAGLAGRETQYF
cdr3_nt: TGCGCCAGCAGGGCGGGACTAGCGGGGAGGGAGACCCAGTACTTC
j_call: TRBJ2-5
v_call: TRBV10-2
clone_size: -
d_call: TRBD2

cdr3_aa: CASSLKQGAEKLFF
cdr3_nt: TGTGCCAGCAGCTTAAAACAGGGGGCTGAAAAACTGTTTTTT
j_call: TRBJ1-4
v_call: TRBV13
clone_size: -
d_call: TRBD1

cdr3_aa: CASSLVLSANTGELFF
cdr3_nt: TGTGCCAGCAGCTTAGTTCTGTCCGCGAACACCGGGGAGCTGTTTTTT
j_call: TRBJ2-2
v_call: TRBV7-7
clone_size: -
d_call: -

cdr3_aa: CASSIGTRGSGNTIYF
cdr3_nt: TGTGCCAGTAGTATAGGGACCAGGGGTTCTGGAAACACCATATATTTT
j_call: TRBJ1-3
v_call: TRBV19
clone_size: -
d_call: -

cdr3_aa: CASSSKGYNEQFF
cdr3_nt: TGCGCCAGCAGTTCAAAGGGCTACAATGAGCAGTTCTTC
j_call: TRBJ2-1
v_call: TRBV10-2
clone_size: once
d_call: -

cdr3_aa: CASSLGLLYEQYF
cdr3_nt: TGTGCCAGCAGCTTAGGGCTCCTCTACGAGCAGTACTTC
j_call: TRBJ2-7
v_call: TRBV11-2
clone_size: -
d_call: -

cdr3_aa: CASSTLPTGPNTGELFF
cdr3_nt: TGTGCCAGTAGTACGCTCCCGACAGGACCGAACACCGGGGAGCTGTTTTTT
j_call: TRBJ2-2
v_call: TRBV19
clone_size: -
d_call: -

cdr3_aa: CASSPEKIPRTESYEQYF
cdr3_nt: TGTGCCAGCTCTCCCGAAAAAATCCCCCGAACAGAATCCTACGAGCAGTACTTC
j_call: TRBJ2-7
v_call: TRBV18
clone_size: -
d_call: -

cdr3_aa: CAWTRRVDYGYTF
cdr3_nt: TGTGCCTGGACTCGAAGGGTTGACTATGGCTACACCTTC
j_call: TRBJ1-2
v_call: TRBV30
clone_size: -
d_call: -

cdr3_aa: CASSLTGGSNQPQHF
cdr3_nt: TGTGCCAGCAGCTTGACAGGGGGTAGCAATCAGCCCCAGCATTTT
j_call: TRBJ1-5
v_call: TRBV7-2
clone_size: -
d_call: TRBD1